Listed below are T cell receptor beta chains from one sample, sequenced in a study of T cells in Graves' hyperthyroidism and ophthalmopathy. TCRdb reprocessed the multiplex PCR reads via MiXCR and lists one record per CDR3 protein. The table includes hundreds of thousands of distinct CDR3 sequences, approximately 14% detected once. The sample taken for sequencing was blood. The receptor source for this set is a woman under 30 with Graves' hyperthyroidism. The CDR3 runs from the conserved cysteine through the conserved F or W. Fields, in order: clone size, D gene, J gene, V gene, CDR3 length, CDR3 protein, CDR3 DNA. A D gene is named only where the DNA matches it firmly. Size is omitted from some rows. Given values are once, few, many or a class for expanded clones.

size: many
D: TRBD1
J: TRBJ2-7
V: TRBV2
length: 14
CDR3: CASMLTGGAAEQYF
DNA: TGTGCCAGCATGCTGACAGGGGGCGCGGCCGAGCAGTACTTC

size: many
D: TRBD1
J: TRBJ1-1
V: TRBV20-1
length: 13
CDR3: CSAATGGAGEAFF
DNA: TGCAGTGCTGCGACAGGGGGCGCTGGTGAAGCTTTCTTT

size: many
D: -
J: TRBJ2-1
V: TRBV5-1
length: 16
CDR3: CASSSMGATVYNEQFF
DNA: TGCGCCAGCAGCTCGATGGGGGCAACGGTCTACAATGAGCAGTTCTTC

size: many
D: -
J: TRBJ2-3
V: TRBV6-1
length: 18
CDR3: CASSEGRSSDSFTDTQYF
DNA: TGTGCCAGCAGTGAAGGAAGGTCGAGCGATTCTTTCACAGATACGCAGTATTTT

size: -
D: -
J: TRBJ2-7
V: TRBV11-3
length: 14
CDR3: CASSLGDPRDEQYF
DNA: TGTGCCAGCAGCTTAGGGGACCCACGCGACGAGCAGTACTTC

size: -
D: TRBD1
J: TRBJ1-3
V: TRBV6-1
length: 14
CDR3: CASWGTGAGNTIYF
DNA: TGTGCCAGCTGGGGGACAGGGGCTGGAAACACCATATATTTT

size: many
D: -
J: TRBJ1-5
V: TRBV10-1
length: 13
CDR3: CASSEKGDQPQHF
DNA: TGCGCCAGCAGTGAAAAAGGGGATCAGCCCCAGCATTTT

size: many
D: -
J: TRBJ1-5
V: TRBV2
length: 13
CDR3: CASSDGRYQPQHF
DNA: TGTGCCAGCAGTGACGGCAGGTATCAGCCCCAGCATTTT

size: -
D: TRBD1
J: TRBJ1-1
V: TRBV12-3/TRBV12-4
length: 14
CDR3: CASRLDGTDRGAFF
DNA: TGTGCCAGCAGACTGGACGGGACAGATAGGGGAGCTTTCTTT

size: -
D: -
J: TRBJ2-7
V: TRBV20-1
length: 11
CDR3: CSARGTLEQYF
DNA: TGCAGTGCTAGGGGGACGCTTGAGCAGTACTTC

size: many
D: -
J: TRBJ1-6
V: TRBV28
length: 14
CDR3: CASSPPGFGGPLHF
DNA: TGTGCCAGCAGCCCCCCCGGGTTTGGGGGACCCCTCCACTTT

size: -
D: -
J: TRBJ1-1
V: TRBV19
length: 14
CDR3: CASDSWGVGTEAFF
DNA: TGTGCCAGTGATTCCTGGGGGGTAGGCACTGAAGCTTTCTTT

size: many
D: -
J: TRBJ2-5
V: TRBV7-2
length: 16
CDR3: CASSLAAFAAQETQYF
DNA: TGTGCCAGCAGCTTAGCGGCTTTCGCAGCCCAAGAGACCCAGTACTTC

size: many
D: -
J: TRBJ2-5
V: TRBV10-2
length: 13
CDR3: CASSVGVAETQYF
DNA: TGCGCCAGCAGTGTAGGTGTCGCGGAGACCCAGTACTTC

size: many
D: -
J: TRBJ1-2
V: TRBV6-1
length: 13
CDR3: CASSPAINGGYTF
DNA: TGTGCCAGCAGTCCGGCGATAAACGGCGGCTACACCTTC

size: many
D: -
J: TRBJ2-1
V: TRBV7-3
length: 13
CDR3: CASSFQTGNEQFF
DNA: TGTGCCAGCAGCTTCCAGACAGGCAATGAGCAGTTCTTC

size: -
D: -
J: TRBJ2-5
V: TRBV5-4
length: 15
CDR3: CASSLLRGTQETQYF
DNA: TGTGCCAGCAGCTTGTTAAGGGGGACACAAGAGACCCAGTACTTC

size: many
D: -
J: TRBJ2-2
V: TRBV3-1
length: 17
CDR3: CASSQEGGRLNTGELFF
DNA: TGTGCCAGCAGCCAAGAGGGTGGCAGGCTGAACACCGGGGAGCTGTTTTTT

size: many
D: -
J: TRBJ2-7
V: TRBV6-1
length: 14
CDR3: CASSSRGSWYEQYF
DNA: TGTGCCAGCAGTTCGAGGGGATCTTGGTACGAGCAGTACTTC

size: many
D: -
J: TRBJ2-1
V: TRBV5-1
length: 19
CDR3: CASSLGGPSRASSYNEQFF
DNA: TGCGCCAGCAGCTTGGGGGGGCCCTCGAGGGCAAGCTCCTACAATGAGCAGTTCTTC

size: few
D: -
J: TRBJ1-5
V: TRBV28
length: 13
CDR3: CASRGGGNRPQHF
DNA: TGTGCCAGCCGGGGGGGCGGAAATCGGCCCCAGCATTTT

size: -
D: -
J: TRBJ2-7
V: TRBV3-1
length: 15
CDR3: CASSQEAAVSYEQYF
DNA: TGTGCCAGCAGCCAAGAAGCGGCAGTCTCCTACGAGCAGTACTTC

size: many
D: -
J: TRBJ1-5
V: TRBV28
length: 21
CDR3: CASSLMPGTSKGFYSNQPQHF
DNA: TGTGCCAGCAGTTTAATGCCCGGGACTTCCAAGGGCTTTTATAGCAATCAGCCCCAGCATTTT

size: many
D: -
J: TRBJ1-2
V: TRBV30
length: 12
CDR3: CAWGRGSYGYTF
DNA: TGTGCCTGGGGGAGGGGGTCCTATGGCTACACCTTC

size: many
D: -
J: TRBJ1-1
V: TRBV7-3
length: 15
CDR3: CASSKGGPGDTEAFF
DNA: TGTGCCAGCAGCAAAGGGGGGCCCGGCGACACTGAAGCTTTCTTT

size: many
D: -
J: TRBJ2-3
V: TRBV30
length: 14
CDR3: CAWRSARVVDTQYF
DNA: TGTGCCTGGAGGTCCGCCAGGGTGGTAGATACGCAGTATTTT

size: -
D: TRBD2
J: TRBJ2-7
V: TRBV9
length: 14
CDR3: CASSVEGGSYEQYF
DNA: TGTGCCAGCAGCGTAGAGGGAGGGTCATACGAGCAGTACTTC